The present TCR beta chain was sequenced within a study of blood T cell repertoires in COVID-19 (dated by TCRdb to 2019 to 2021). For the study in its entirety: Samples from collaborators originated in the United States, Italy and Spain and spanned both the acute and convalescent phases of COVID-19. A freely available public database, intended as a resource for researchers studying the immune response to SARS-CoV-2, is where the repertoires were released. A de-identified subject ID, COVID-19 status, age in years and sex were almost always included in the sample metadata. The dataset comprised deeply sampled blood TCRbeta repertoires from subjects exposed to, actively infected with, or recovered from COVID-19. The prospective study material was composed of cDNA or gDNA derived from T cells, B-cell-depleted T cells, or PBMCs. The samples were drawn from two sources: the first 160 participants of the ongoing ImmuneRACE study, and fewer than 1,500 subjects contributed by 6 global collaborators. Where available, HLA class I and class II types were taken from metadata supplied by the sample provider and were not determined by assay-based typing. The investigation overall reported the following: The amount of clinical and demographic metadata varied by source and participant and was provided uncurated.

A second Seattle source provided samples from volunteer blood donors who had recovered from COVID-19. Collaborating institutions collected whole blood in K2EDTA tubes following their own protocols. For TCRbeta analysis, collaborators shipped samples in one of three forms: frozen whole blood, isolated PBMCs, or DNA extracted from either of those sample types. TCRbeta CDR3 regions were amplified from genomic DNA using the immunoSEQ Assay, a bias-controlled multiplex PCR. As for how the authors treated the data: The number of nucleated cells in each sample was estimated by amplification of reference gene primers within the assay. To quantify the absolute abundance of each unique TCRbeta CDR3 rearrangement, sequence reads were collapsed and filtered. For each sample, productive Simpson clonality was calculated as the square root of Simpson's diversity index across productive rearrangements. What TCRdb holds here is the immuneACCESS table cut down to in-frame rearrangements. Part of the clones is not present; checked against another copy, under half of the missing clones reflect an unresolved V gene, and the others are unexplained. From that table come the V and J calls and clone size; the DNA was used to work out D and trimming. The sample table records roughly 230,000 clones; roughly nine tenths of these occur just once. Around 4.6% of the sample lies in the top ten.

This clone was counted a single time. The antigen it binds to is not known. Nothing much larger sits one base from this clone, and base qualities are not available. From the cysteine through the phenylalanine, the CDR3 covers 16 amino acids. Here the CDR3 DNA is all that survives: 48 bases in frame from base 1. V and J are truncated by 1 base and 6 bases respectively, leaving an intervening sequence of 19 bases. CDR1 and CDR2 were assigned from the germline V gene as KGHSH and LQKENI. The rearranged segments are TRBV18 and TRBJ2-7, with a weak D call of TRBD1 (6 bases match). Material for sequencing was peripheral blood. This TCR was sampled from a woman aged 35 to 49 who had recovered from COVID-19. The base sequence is TGTGCCAGCTCACCACTCTTATTAGGGGGTTGGGCCGAGCAGTACTTC. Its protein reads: CASSPLLLGGWAEQYF.